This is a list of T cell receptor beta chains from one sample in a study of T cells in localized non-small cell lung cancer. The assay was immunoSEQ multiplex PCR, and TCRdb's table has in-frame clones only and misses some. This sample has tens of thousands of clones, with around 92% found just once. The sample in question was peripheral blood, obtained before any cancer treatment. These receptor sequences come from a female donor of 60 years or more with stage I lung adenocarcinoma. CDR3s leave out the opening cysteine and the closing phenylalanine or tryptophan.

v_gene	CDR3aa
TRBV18	ASSPKDTGATEAF
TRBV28	ASSLGTRVAGELF
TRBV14	ASSSPLSSGQGAYNEQF
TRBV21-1	ASSAHEGRNEKLF
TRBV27	ASSNRGLGDTQY
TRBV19	ASSMPVQGTYGYT
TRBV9	ASRGSGNTIY
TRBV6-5	ASSKTTGASEAF
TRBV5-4	ASTRSGTMNTGELF
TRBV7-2	ASSTVRSDTQY
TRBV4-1	ASRRQGGPYGYT
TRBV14	ASSQDGTGPHSNQPQH
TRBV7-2	ASSLGTGTNTEAF
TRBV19	ASSVPTGGNTGELF
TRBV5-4	ASRYGTGINYGYT
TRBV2	ASSRGTATNEKLF
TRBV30	AWSPQGKYGYT
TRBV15	ATSRGAGTNEKLF
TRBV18	ASSPTVPNTEAF
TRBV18	ASSPLGLAGVTSTDTQY
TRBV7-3	ASSLKRQGAQPQH
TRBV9	ASSGGGRTEAF
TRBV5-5	ASSLAGGWNTEAF
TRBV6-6	ASSTPAITQGAF
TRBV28	ASGNQTPNEQY
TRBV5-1	ASSFSGGADTQY
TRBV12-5	ASGNRGLEAF
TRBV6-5	ASHRAGSVETQY
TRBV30	AWSGTGAAYEQY
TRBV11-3	ASSLMTGDYGYT
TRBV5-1	ASSLKSGLTLNTEAF
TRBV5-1	ASRRDKTYEAF
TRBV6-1	ASSEDRGEQY
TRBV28	ASSFVSGGHSYNEQF
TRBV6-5	ASRKPGTGHTEAF
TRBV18	ASSPLGRQSSYEQY
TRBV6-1	ASSVPGVETQY
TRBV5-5	ASSLGRPVGTEAF
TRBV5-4	ASSLMTGGTDTQY
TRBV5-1	ASSLSPNEKLF
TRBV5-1	ASSSSWDSRYGYT
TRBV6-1	ASRDADYGGVAF
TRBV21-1	ASSTEQPQH
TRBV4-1	ASSQWTGEKLF
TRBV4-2	ASSQSDRGRHEQF
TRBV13	ASSLGGGSSYNEQF
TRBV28	ASSSSGENYGYT
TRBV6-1	ASSRDSLFNYGYT
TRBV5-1	ASSTQDRGTEAF
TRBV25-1	ASSESVYGYT
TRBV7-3	ASSLSPGQGETQY
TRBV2	ASTAGGDTQY
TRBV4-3	ASSQVMNTEAF
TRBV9	ASSVGGATEAF
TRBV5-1	ASSSRTGTHTDTQY
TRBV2	ASSEDRVSYNEQF